The clone carrying this T cell receptor beta chain occurred a few times. Both 60 Vbeta primers and 13 Jbeta primers went into the PCR. Clones were read by immunoSEQ multiplex PCR, and TCRdb kept only the in-frame ones, dropping some. This table has 150,000 to 200,000 clones, approximately 81% appearing once. These donors, healthy bone marrow donors, were studied. This CDR3 has 14 amino acids. Germline V gene sequence: CDR1 MDHEN, CDR2 SYDVKM. Deletions cut 8 bases from V and 6 bases from J, with 16 bases between. The data stem from a study of cytomegalovirus exposure and HLA in healthy donors. The sequenced sample consisted of PBMCs. The V and J genes are TRBV28 and TRBJ1-4; tentatively, D is TRBD1 (6 bases). This TCR came from a woman aged 18-29 years in good health and CMV-seronegative. The CDR3 sequence: CASYRWGPDEKLFF. CDR3 coding DNA: TGTGCCAGCTACAGGTGGGGGCCAGATGAAAAACTGTTTTTT. The full variable domain, rest sourced from reference TRBV28 and TRBJ1-4, is DVKVTQSSRYLVKRTGEKVFLECVQDMDHENMFWYRQDPGLGLRLIYFSYDVKMKEKGDIPEGYSVSREKKERFSLILESASTNQTSMYLCASYRWGPDEKLFFGSGTQLSVL.